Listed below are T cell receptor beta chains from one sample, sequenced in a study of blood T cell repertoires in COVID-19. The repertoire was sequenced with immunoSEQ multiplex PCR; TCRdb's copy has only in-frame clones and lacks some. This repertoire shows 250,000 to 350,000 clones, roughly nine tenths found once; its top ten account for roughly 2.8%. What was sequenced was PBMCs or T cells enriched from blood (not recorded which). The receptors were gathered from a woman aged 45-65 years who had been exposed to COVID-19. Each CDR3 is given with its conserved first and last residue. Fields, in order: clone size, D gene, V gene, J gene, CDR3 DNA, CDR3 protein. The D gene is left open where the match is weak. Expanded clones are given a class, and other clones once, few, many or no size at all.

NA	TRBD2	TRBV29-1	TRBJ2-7	TGCAGCGTTATCCCCCCTAGCGGGGCGAGCTCCTACGAGCAGTACTTC	CSVIPPSGASSYEQYF
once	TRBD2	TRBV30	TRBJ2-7	TGTGCCTGGAGGGGGACTAGCGGGGGGCCACGCGCCTACGAGCAGTACTTC	CAWRGTSGGPRAYEQYF
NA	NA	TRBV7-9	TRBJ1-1	TGTGCCAGCAGCTTAAGCTGGAACACTGAAGCTTTCTTT	CASSLSWNTEAFF
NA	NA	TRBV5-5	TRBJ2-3	TGTGCCAGCAGCTTTTGGGGAGGGGGTATGGAGTGGCAGTATTTT	CASSFWGGGMEWQYF
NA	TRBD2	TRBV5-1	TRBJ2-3	TGCGCCAGCAGCCAACGAGCGGGGTTCACAGATACGCAGTATTTT	CASSQRAGFTDTQYF
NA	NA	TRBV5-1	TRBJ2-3	TGCGCCAGCAGCCCTAGCACAGATACGCAGTATTTT	CASSPSTDTQYF
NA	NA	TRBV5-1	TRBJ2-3	TGCGCCAGCAGCCGGGGGTCCCCAGATACGCAGTATTTT	CASSRGSPDTQYF
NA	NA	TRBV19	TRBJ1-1	TGTGCCAGTAGTATCGGAGTTAGCACTGAAGCTTTCTTT	CASSIGVSTEAFF
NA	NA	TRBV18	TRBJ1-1	TGTGCCAGCTCACCCCAGCAGGGTCACAACACTGAAGCTTTCTTT	CASSPQQGHNTEAFF
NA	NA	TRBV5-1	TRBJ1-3	TGCGCCAGCAACGCCGGCCATCCTACAGGGTTCTCTGGAAACACCATATATTTT	CASNAGHPTGFSGNTIYF
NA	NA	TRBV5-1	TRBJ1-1	TGCGCCAGCAGCTCGTCCGGACTGCCGAACACTGAAGCTTTCTTT	CASSSSGLPNTEAFF
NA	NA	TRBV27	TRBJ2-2	TGTGCCAGCAGTTTAATTAGCAACACCGGGGAGCTGTTTTTT	CASSLISNTGELFF
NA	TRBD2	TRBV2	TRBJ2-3	TGTGCCAGCAGCCCTGGACTAGCGGGGGCCGCAGATACGCAGTATTTT	CASSPGLAGAADTQYF
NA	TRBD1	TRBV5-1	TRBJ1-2	TGCGCCAGCAGCAGAGACAGGGGGGTTAACTATGGCTACACCTTC	CASSRDRGVNYGYTF
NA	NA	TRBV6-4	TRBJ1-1	TGTGCCAGCAGTGAGGGGTGGGGCGCCGAAGCTTTCTTT	CASSEGWGAEAFF
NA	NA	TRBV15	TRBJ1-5	TGTGCCACCAGCAGAGAACGACAGCAGCCCCAGCATTTT	CATSRERQQPQHF
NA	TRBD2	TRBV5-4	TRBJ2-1	TGTGCCAGCAGCGTGACTAGCGATCTCTACAATGAGCAGTTCTTC	CASSVTSDLYNEQFF
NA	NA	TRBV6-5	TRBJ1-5	TGTGCCAGCAGTTACACCCAGGGGCCTCAGCCCCAGCATTTT	CASSYTQGPQPQHF
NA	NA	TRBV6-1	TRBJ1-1	TGTGCCAGCAGTGAGGGACACAACTATAGGGACACTGAAGCTTTCTTT	CASSEGHNYRDTEAFF
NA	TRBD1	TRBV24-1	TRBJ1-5	TGTGCCACCAGTGGGCAGGGGGGACAGCCCCAGCATTTT	CATSGQGGQPQHF
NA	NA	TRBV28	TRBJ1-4	TGTGCCAGCATCCTTAATGAAAAACTGTTTTTT	CASILNEKLFF
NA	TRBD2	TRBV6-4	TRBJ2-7	TGTGCCAGCAGTGAGGCGGGGGGAGTCCCCTCCTACGAGCAGTACTTC	CASSEAGGVPSYEQYF
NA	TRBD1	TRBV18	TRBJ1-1	TGTGCCAGCTCGCCCCGGGACAGGGGCACTGAAGCTTTCTTT	CASSPRDRGTEAFF